These 20 T cell receptor beta chains were all obtained from the same sample, sequenced in a study of T cells in Graves' hyperthyroidism and ophthalmopathy. TCR beta CDR3 regions were amplified from RNA transcripts. HTBI primers were employed in a first-round RT-PCR of the TCR CDR3. MiXCR was run by TCRdb on the multiplex PCR reads, yielding one entry per CDR3 protein. The sample comprises 350,000 to 400,000 distinct CDR3 sequences, about a fifth of which are singletons, and 3.5% to 4% rests with the top ten. Sequencing was carried out using blood. These receptor sequences come from a woman younger than 35 with Graves' hyperthyroidism.

This clonotype was observed many times. This sequence joins TRBV15 and TRBJ2-2; D gene ambiguous. Trimming shortened V by 5 bases and J by 5 bases, and 6 bases separated the two germline ends. The CDR3 extends over 12 amino acids. CDR1 is LNHNV and CDR2 is YYDKDF in the germline V gene (reference sequence). The CDR3 DNA sequence: TGTGCCACCAGCCTCCGGACCGGGGAGCTGTTTTTT. This sequence encodes CATSLRTGELFF.

Details on this clonotype: This may be a read error: a much more frequent sequence differs by one nucleotide. The CDR3 DNA is TGTGCCACCCAGAACCGGGCCCATAGGGAGACCCAGTACTTC. Amino acid sequence: CATQNRAHRETQYF. This sequence joins TRBV10-3 and TRBJ2-5; D is ambiguous. Germline loops: CDR1 ENHRY, CDR2 SYGVKD. V lost 10 bases and J lost 5, with 20 bases in between. This CDR3 spans 14 amino acids.

The sample holds many counts of this clonotype. The rearrangement uses TRBV6-1 and TRBJ2-3; 8 nucleotides match TRBD1. CDR1 is MNHNS, CDR2 SASEGT, per germline. The CDR3 has 12 amino acids. The V segment lost 2 bases and the J segment 9 bases; nucleotides outside the gene matches: 1. CDR3: CASSEWTGTQYF. The CDR3, as DNA: TGTGCCAGCAGTGAATGGACAGGGACGCAGTATTTT.

This clonotype was detected ten times or more. The CDR3 here is CASSGLQGSNQPQHF. CDR3 in DNA: TGTGCCAGCTCAGGACTACAGGGGTCAAATCAGCCCCAGCATTTT. The V and J genes are TRBV18 and TRBJ1-5; 7 nucleotides line up with TRBD1. The CDR3 loop spans 15 amino acids. V lost 5 bases and J lost 4; bases outside the gene matches: 8. Germline CDR1 KGHSH, CDR2 LQKENI.

This chain joins TRBV13 and TRBJ1-3; no firm D call. The CDR3 is made up of 18 amino acids. Germline V CDR1 and CDR2: PRHDT, FYEKMQ (reference sequence). The germline V and J ends were trimmed by 5 bases and 0 bases, with 20 bases remaining between them. The CDR3 here is CASSRLTELYYSGNTIYF. The CDR3 nucleotides are TGTGCCAGCAGCCGACTTACTGAACTTTACTACTCTGGAAACACCATATATTTT.

This clonotype occurred many times. The genes are TRBV7-6 and TRBJ2-2; TRBD2 aligns across 7 bases. Germline values: CDR1 SGHVS, CDR2 FNYEAQ. Trimming removed 6 bases from V and 1 base from J; junction bases left unmatched: 5. The CDR3 runs 15 residues. CDR3 coding DNA: TGTGCCAGCAGGCTAGGCGGGGGGAACACCGGGGAGCTGTTTTTT. Translation gives CASRLGGGNTGELFF. Based on the CDR3 plus reference TRBV7-6 and TRBJ2-2, the full variable domain is GAGVSQSPRYKVTKRGQDVALRCDPISGHVSLYWYRQALGQGPEFLTYFNYEAQQDKSGLPNDRFSAERPEGSISTLTIQRTEQRDSAMYRCASRLGGGNTGELFFGEGSRLTVL.

As for this clonotype: Being one base from a much bigger clone, this may be a read error. V gene TRBV2 combines with J gene TRBJ1-5; D not resolved. CDR1 is SNHLY, CDR2 FYNNEI, per germline. The CDR3 runs to 14 residues. CDR3 loop: CASSGERLNQPHHF. DNA for the CDR3: TGTGCCAGCAGTGGGGAACGTCTGAATCAGCCCCATCATTTT.

This clonotype was counted at least ten times. The CDR3 DNA follows: TGTGCCCTACGGGGGGGGGACCCTGGAAACACCATATATTTT. This sequence encodes CALRGGDPGNTIYF. The rearrangement links TRBV12-3 or TRBV12-4 to TRBJ1-3; the D gene is possibly TRBD1 (5 bases). V lost 11 bases to trimming and J lost 2 bases, with 16 bases between them. This CDR3 is built from 14 residues.

In its sample, this clonotype was seen many times. This chain connects TRBV29-1 to TRBJ2-7; D perhaps matches TRBD1 (6 bases). The CDR3 spans 13 residues. V shed 8 bases and J shed 2 bases, with 16 bases lying between them. Germline CDR1 SQVTM, CDR2 ANQGSEA. CDR3 sequence: CSIIAQGAYEQYF. CDR3 DNA sequence: TGCAGCATAATCGCACAGGGAGCCTACGAGCAGTACTTC.

The table lists this clonotype with a few counts. The chain is built from TRBV11-2 and TRBJ2-7; perhaps D is TRBD1 or TRBD2 (5 bases each). The ends were cut back, 4 bases at V and 6 bases at J, with 13 bases in the middle. The germline V gene encodes CDR1 SGHAT and CDR2 FQNNGV. The CDR3 is made up of 13 amino acids. In nucleotides, the CDR3 is TGTGCCAGCAGCTGGGACGGAACCTGCGAGCAGTACTTC. This codes for CASSWDGTCEQYF.

This clonotype was counted at least ten times. The chain employs TRBV29-1 and TRBJ1-1, with 7 bases fitting TRBD1. Trimming took 5 bases from V and 5 from J; bases not matched to a gene: 8. Germline values: CDR1 SQVTM, CDR2 ANQGSEA. The CDR3 is made up of 13 amino acids. CDR3 region: CSVHDRAGTEAFF. In DNA, the CDR3 is TGCAGCGTTCATGACAGGGCAGGGACTGAAGCTTTCTTT.

This clonotype turned up a few times. This chain joins TRBV7-8 and TRBJ1-5; D ambiguous. This CDR3 has 15 amino acids. CDR1 is SGHVS, CDR2 FQNEAQ, per germline. Trimming took 0 bases from V and 2 from J, leaving 8 bases between them. CDR3 in amino acids: CASSLARRGNQPQHF. CDR3 in DNA: TGTGCCAGCAGCTTAGCCCGGAGGGGCAATCAGCCCCAGCATTTT.

The chain is built from TRBV12-3 or TRBV12-4 and TRBJ2-7; TRBD2 agrees at 13 bases. CDR3 length equals 17 residues. Germline trimming cut 5 bases from V and 3 bases from J; bases unmatched to any gene: 10. The CDR3 region is CASSPSRGLAGNYEQYF. DNA for the CDR3: TGTGCCAGCAGTCCTAGTAGGGGACTAGCGGGGAACTACGAGCAGTACTTC.

The rearrangement uses TRBV18 and TRBJ1-5; weak D call: TRBD1 (5 bases). This CDR3 has 16 residues. The V gene's germline CDR1 is KGHSH and CDR2 LQKENI. Trimming removed 3 bases from V and 2 bases from J, with 14 bases in between. CDR3 protein: CASSPLGGGGNQPQHF. CDR3 coding DNA: TGTGCCAGCTCACCGCTGGGGGGTGGAGGCAATCAGCCCCAGCATTTT.

This clonotype was seen a handful of times. The gene calls are TRBV25-1 and TRBJ2-5; 8 nucleotides match TRBD2. Germline V gives CDR1 MGHDK, CDR2 SYGVNS. J lost 3 bases, V lost 11 bases, and 14 bases had no gene match. The CDR3 is made up of 15 amino acids. The CDR3 nucleotides are TGTGCCTGCCGCGGGGCGGCGGGGGGCGAAGAGACCCAGTACTTC. Translating it yields CACRGAAGGEETQYF.

This rearrangement joins TRBV13 to TRBJ2-7; 16 bases are a match to TRBD2. This CDR3 comprises 15 residues. The germline V gene has CDR1 PRHDT and CDR2 FYEKMQ (reference sequence). V lost 4 bases, J lost 5 bases, and 2 bases stayed unmatched. This CDR3 is CASSSGLAGGDEQYF. CDR3 nucleotides: TGTGCCAGCAGCTCGGGACTAGCGGGAGGGGACGAGCAGTACTTC.

This sequence joins TRBV20-1 and TRBJ2-6; D unresolved. This CDR3 has 14 residues. The V gene lost 0 bases and the J gene lost 4 bases, with 7 bases spanning the gap. Germline CDR1 reads DFQATT; CDR2 reads SNEGSKA (reference sequence). CDR3 sequence reads: CSARDPEGANVLTF. The DNA for the CDR3 is TGCAGTGCTAGAGATCCGGAAGGGGCCAACGTCCTGACTTTC.

This chain joins TRBV12-3 or TRBV12-4 and TRBJ1-6, with D possibly matching TRBD1 (6 bases). CDR3 size: 17 residues. Trimming took 5 bases from V and 14 from J, leaving 28 bases between them. CDR3 bases: TGTGCCAGCAGTGTCGCGCGGGACAAGGAACGAAATCAAGCCCTCCACTTT. Translated, it gives CASSVARDKERNQALHF.

The chain carries TRBV6-1 and TRBJ1-1, with 8 bases lining up with TRBD1. Germline V gene data show CDR1 as MNHNS and CDR2 as SASEGT. The CDR3 contains 17 residues. With V trimmed by 6 bases and J by 1 base, 13 bases remained unmatched. The CDR3 DNA follows: TGTGCCAGCAGCCGGACAGGGACGGCAGTGAAGAACACTGAAGCTTTCTTT. It codes for CASSRTGTAVKNTEAFF.

This clonotype appeared many times. The genes are TRBV18 and TRBJ1-2, with 9 bases fitting TRBD1. The germline V gene has CDR1 KGHSH and CDR2 LQKENI. The CDR3 consists of 16 residues. The junction had 13 bases not matched to a gene; V was cut back by 8 bases and J by 3 bases. This CDR3 is CASQRRSDRGYYGYTF. The CDR3 DNA reads TGTGCCAGCCAACGGAGGAGCGACAGGGGGTACTATGGCTACACCTTC.